These 2 T cell receptor beta chains were sequenced from one sample in a study of early T cells in non-severe SARS-CoV-2 infection. TCRdb independently ran MiXCR on the 5' RACE reads; one entry per CDR3 protein. The sample shows more than 70,000 distinct CDR3 sequences, roughly 12% of them seen only once. Source: whole blood, taken at baseline. The receptors were gathered from an adult who was a healthcare worker with PCR-confirmed SARS-CoV-2 infection or an uninfected control (not recorded which).

This clonotype was found many times. The rearrangement uses TRBV5-1 and TRBJ2-4, with 8 positions matching TRBD2. CDR1 and CDR2 from the germline V gene are SGHRS and YFSETQ. This CDR3 region has 13 residues. The J segment lost 8 bases and the V segment lost 4 bases, leaving 5 bases of the junction unmatched. The CDR3 sequence: CASSPEGLDIQYF. In nucleotides, the CDR3 is TGCGCCAGCAGCCCGGAGGGACTAGACATTCAGTACTTC.

This clonotype occurred a few times. The chain couples TRBV2 to TRBJ1-1; unclear D gene. V was pared by 5 bases and J by 0 bases, with 16 bases between. This CDR3 has 16 residues. Germline loops: CDR1 SNHLY, CDR2 FYNNEI. The CDR3 sequence is CASSPTPTDMNTEAFF. Written as DNA, the CDR3 is TGTGCCAGCAGTCCGACCCCGACCGACATGAACACTGAAGCTTTCTTT.